The 21 T cell receptor beta chains below all came from one sample that was sequenced in a study of shared clonotypes between healthy human individuals. Some clones are missing from TCRdb's copy, which holds only in-frame ones; the method was immunoSEQ multiplex PCR. Here the sample spans about 1,800,000 clones, about 95% being singletons. Naive CD8 isolation took CD45RO-negative cells positively selected for CCR7 and excluded terminally differentiated effector memory CD45RA+ cells. What was sequenced was naive CD8+ T cells sorted from blood. All receptors derive from a man aged 18 to 29 in good health.

V is TRBV7-9 and J is TRBJ1-2; a weak D match, TRBD1 (6 bases). Germline CDR1 reads SEHNR; CDR2 reads FQNEAQ (reference sequence). Trimming pared 3 bases from V and 8 bases from J, leaving 13 bases between. The CDR3 loop spans 13 amino acids. The CDR3 protein is CASSLGGAPGYTF. The CDR3 bases are TGTGCCAGCAGCTTGGGGGGGGCGCCCGGCTACACCTTC.

The genes are TRBV28 and TRBJ2-3; 9 bases line up with TRBD1. The CDR3 spans 15 residues. Germline V lookup: CDR1 MDHEN, CDR2 SYDVKM. V trimming: 4 bases; J trimming: 3 bases; junction bases outside the gene matches: 5. CDR3 sequence reads: CASSSWGQGTDTQYF. In nucleotides, the CDR3 is TGTGCCAGCAGTTCATGGGGACAGGGAACAGATACGCAGTATTTT.

The chain is built from TRBV5-6 and TRBJ2-7, with 9 bases fitting TRBD2. V shed 0 bases, J shed 0 bases, and the junction held 4 bases outside the gene matches. Germline V gene lookup returns CDR1 SGHDT and CDR2 YYEEEE. The CDR3 totals 16 residues. Here the CDR3 DNA reads TGTGCCAGCAGCTTGGCGAGCGGGGGGTTCTCCTACGAGCAGTACTTC. Protein sequence: CASSLASGGFSYEQYF.

The rearrangement links TRBV7-9 to TRBJ2-7, with 12 bases lining up with TRBD1. V lost 5 bases, J lost 2 bases, and 4 bases stayed unmatched. This CDR3 is built from 15 residues. CDR1 and CDR2 (germline): SEHNR, FQNEAQ (reference sequence). The DNA for the CDR3 is TGTGCCAGCAGCCATAGGGACAGGGGGCCCTACGAGCAGTACTTC. It is translated as CASSHRDRGPYEQYF.

The chain links TRBV5-4 to TRBJ2-7; perhaps TRBD2 as D (6 bases). Trimming left V 9 bases short and J 3 bases short, with 19 bases between. Germline assignment: CDR1 SGHNT and CDR2 YYREEE (reference sequence). This CDR3 has 14 amino acids. The CDR3 nucleotides are TGTGCCACCAACGATTGGGGGAGGAACTACGAGCAGTACTTC. It translates to CATNDWGRNYEQYF.

The chain is built from TRBV29-1 and TRBJ2-3, with TRBD1 identical over 8 bases. The CDR3 is 15 residues long. V lost 0 bases, J lost 4 bases, and 6 bases stayed unmatched. Germline values: CDR1 SQVTM, CDR2 ANQGSEA. CDR3 nucleotide sequence: TGCAGCGTTGAAGAGGGACAGGTACATCCAGATACGCAGTATTTT. This sequence encodes CSVEEGQVHPDTQYF.

The chain joins TRBV4-3 to TRBJ1-1; D might be TRBD1 (5 bases). This CDR3 has 14 residues. Trimming shortened V by 4 bases and J by 2 bases, and 11 bases separated the two germline ends. Germline loops: CDR1 LGHNA, CDR2 YSLEER. The CDR3 coding sequence is TGCGCCAGCAGCCGGCAAAGGGGCAACACTGAAGCTTTCTTT. This translates into CASSRQRGNTEAFF.

The chain combines TRBV7-9 with TRBJ2-3; the D gene is possibly TRBD1 (6 bases). CDR3 length equals 16 residues. Germline-derived CDR1 and CDR2 are SEHNR and FQNEAQ (reference sequence). V was cut by 2 bases and J by 2 bases, with 14 bases left in between. In nucleotides, the CDR3 is TGTGCCAGCAGCTTATTAGCAGGGGCCCCCACAGATACGCAGTATTTT. Amino acid sequence: CASSLLAGAPTDTQYF.

The chain employs TRBV4-3 and TRBJ2-7; 11 bases map to TRBD1. Trimming cost V 3 bases and J 4 bases; bases outside gene matches: 11. This CDR3 spans 17 amino acids. The germline V gene encodes CDR1 LGHNA and CDR2 YSLEER. In DNA, the CDR3 is TGCGCCAGCAGCCAGACCCTCGGGACAGGGGGACTATACGAGCAGTACTTC. The encoded protein is CASSQTLGTGGLYEQYF.

The gene calls are TRBV9 and TRBJ2-7, with TRBD1 matching over 8 bases. CDR3 length: 15 residues. V lost 0 bases, J lost 4 bases, and 6 bases stayed unmatched. Germline lookup yields CDR1 SGDLS and CDR2 YYNGEE. CDR3 DNA: TGTGCCAGCAGCGTAGAGGCAGGGGGCCTATACGAGCAGTACTTC. Translating it yields CASSVEAGGLYEQYF.

The genes are TRBV6-1 and TRBJ2-5, with D possibly TRBD1 on 6 matching bases. V lost 3 bases, J lost 3 bases, and 29 bases lay in between. Germline V CDR1 and CDR2: MNHNS, SASEGT. CDR3 length equals 20 residues. The CDR3 DNA reads as TGTGCCAGCAGTGAGGTTCAAAGGACAGCACCTTCGTCACAAGAAGAGACCCAGTACTTC. Its translation is CASSEVQRTAPSSQEETQYF.

The rearrangement joins TRBV7-9 to TRBJ1-1, with a weak D call TRBD1 (5 bases). V was pared by 3 bases and J by 2 bases, with 10 bases between. Germline V CDR1 and CDR2: SEHNR, FQNEAQ (reference sequence). This CDR3 spans 14 amino acids. The CDR3: CASSLAGYNTEAFF. The CDR3 region has the DNA TGTGCCAGCAGCTTGGCAGGGTATAACACTGAAGCTTTCTTT. The variable domain in full, completed from reference TRBV7-9 and TRBJ1-1, reads DTGVSQNPRHKITKRGQNVTFRCDPISEHNRLYWYRQTLGQGPEFLTYFQNEAQLEKSRLLSDRFSAERPKGSFSTLEIQRTEQGDSAMYLCASSLAGYNTEAFFGQGTRLTVV.

The chain recombines TRBV25-1 with TRBJ1-1, with D possibly matching TRBD1 (5 bases). Germline V gives CDR1 MGHDK, CDR2 SYGVNS. Trimming left V 4 bases short and J 0 bases short, with 6 bases between. The CDR3 has 13 amino acids. CDR3 region: CASSGTLNTEAFF. The CDR3 DNA reads TGTGCCAGCAGTGGGACATTGAACACTGAAGCTTTCTTT.

In the case of this clone: Within the sample, other DNA sequences also encode this same CDR3. This chain joins TRBV9 and TRBJ2-2; 12 nucleotides align to TRBD2. Looked up from germline, CDR1 is SGDLS and CDR2 is YYNGEE. V shed 5 bases and J 4 bases; nucleotides not matched to a gene: 6. The CDR3 totals 16 residues. CDR3 residues: CASSGLAGGPTGELFF. In DNA, the CDR3 is TGTGCCAGCAGTGGGCTAGCGGGAGGGCCCACCGGGGAGCTGTTTTTT. The entire variable domain, with the rest obtained from reference TRBV9 and TRBJ2-2, is as follows: DSGVTQTPKHLITATGQRVTLRCSPRSGDLSVYWYQQSLDQGLQFLIQYYNGEERAKGNILERFSAQQFPDLHSELNLSSLELGDSALYFCASSGLAGGPTGELFFGEGSRLTVL.

About this clone itself: Within the sample, other DNA sequences also encode this same CDR3. The rearrangement joins TRBV28 to TRBJ2-5; the D is unclear. The CDR3 sequence is 14 residues long. CDR1 and CDR2 from the germline V gene are MDHEN and SYDVKM. Trimming shortened V by 5 bases and J by 3 bases, and 13 bases separated the two germline ends. Here the CDR3 reads CASSPVGLEETQYF. In DNA, the CDR3 is TGTGCCAGCAGTCCCGTGGGTTTAGAAGAGACCCAGTACTTC. Looking up the rest from reference TRBV28 and TRBJ2-5 gives the full variable domain: DVKVTQSSRYLVKRTGEKVFLECVQDMDHENMFWYRQDPGLGLRLIYFSYDVKMKEKGDIPEGYSVSREKKERFSLILESASTNQTSMYLCASSPVGLEETQYFGPGTRLLVL.

The CDR3 here is CASSQEEGPLLAKNIQYF. CDR3 DNA sequence: TGCGCCAGCAGCCAAGAAGAGGGACCACTCCTAGCCAAAAACATTCAGTACTTC. The chain employs TRBV4-1 and TRBJ2-4; perhaps D is TRBD1 or TRBD2 (5 bases each). Germline lookup yields CDR1 MGHRA and CDR2 YSYEKL. V was shortened by 0 bases and J by 0 bases, with 15 bases between the two germline ends. The CDR3 has 18 residues.

In nucleotides, the CDR3 is TGTGCCAGTAGTATAAATGCTAAGGAGACCTATGGCTACACCTTC. Amino acid sequence: CASSINAKETYGYTF. The V and J genes are TRBV19 and TRBJ1-2; D is ambiguous. The CDR3 length is 15 residues. The germline CDR1 and CDR2 sequences are LNHDA and SQIVND (reference sequence). V lost 2 bases and J 4 bases, leaving 14 bases between the germline ends.

The V gene is TRBV27, the J gene TRBJ2-5; D is unresolved. V was shortened by 2 bases and J by 2 bases, with 9 bases between the two germline ends. Germline V CDR1 and CDR2: MNHEY, SMNVEV (reference sequence). This CDR3 contains 14 residues. DNA for the CDR3: TGTGCCAGCAGTTTAAGGGCGTATCAAGAGACCCAGTACTTC. It translates to CASSLRAYQETQYF.

The gene calls are TRBV6-5 and TRBJ2-3, with 8 bases fitting TRBD1. The germline gives CDR1 MNHEY, CDR2 SVGAGI. Germline trimming cut 10 bases from V and 5 bases from J; bases unmatched to any gene: 5. The CDR3 has 12 residues. CDR3 in DNA: TGTGCCACCGGGACAGGTGTAGATACGCAGTATTTT. Translating gives CATGTGVDTQYF.

This chain uses TRBV12-1 with TRBJ1-2. TRBV12-1 is a recognized pseudogene. There are 14 residues in the CDR3. The CDR3 sequence is CASSLFSPADGYTF. The CDR3 DNA follows: TGTGCCAGCAGCCTCTTTAGTCCGGCAGATGGCTACACCTTC.

The chain recombines TRBV5-1 with TRBJ2-5; 14 positions match TRBD2. V gave up 4 bases and J gave up 0 bases; unmatched junction bases: 8. The CDR3 consists of 18 residues. Germline assignment: CDR1 SGHRS and CDR2 YFSETQ. CDR3 residues: CASSTGTSGSSYQETQYF. The CDR3 DNA reads TGCGCCAGCAGCACTGGGACTAGCGGGAGTTCCTACCAAGAGACCCAGTACTTC.